Below are 14 T cell receptor beta chains sequenced from a single sample in a study of T-cell memory formation after mild COVID-19. TCRdb reprocessed the 5' RACE reads with MiXCR, giving one entry per CDR3 protein. The sample includes fewer than 350,000 distinct CDR3 sequences, approximately 15% of them seen just once. Sequenced material: PBMCs or a T cell subset sorted from them (not recorded which). These receptors all come from a man aged 18 to 29 who had mild COVID-19 (a few samples of this study predate the infection). Cell type and time point are not known.

CDR3 bases: TGTGCCAGCAGCGGGGGGCCCTACGAGCAGTACTTC. Translated, it gives CASSGGPYEQYF. The rearrangement links TRBV5-5 to TRBJ2-7, with D possibly being TRBD1 or TRBD2 (6 bases each). This CDR3 has 12 amino acids. Germline V gene lookup returns CDR1 SGHKS and CDR2 YYEKEE (reference sequence). The V and J ends lost 4 bases and 2 bases respectively, with 7 bases between them.

The chain links TRBV18 to TRBJ2-7; maybe TRBD2 (5 bases). Germline-derived CDR1 and CDR2 are KGHSH and LQKENI. This CDR3 has 14 residues. With 4 bases removed from V and 3 bases from J, the gap between germline ends came to 13 bases. CDR3 residues: CASSRFPRGYEQYF. The CDR3 bases are TGTGCCAGCTCACGATTCCCCCGGGGCTACGAGCAGTACTTC.

A few counts support this clonotype. The rearrangement uses TRBV5-6 and TRBJ1-1; 12 bases match TRBD1. The CDR3 runs to 16 residues. The ends lost 4 bases at V and 4 bases at J; junction bases unmatched: 8. Germline lookup yields CDR1 SGHDT and CDR2 YYEEEE. CDR3 DNA: TGTGCCAGCAGCCCGGGACAGGGGGCGGCTAGCACTGAAGCTTTCTTT. Amino acids: CASSPGQGAASTEAFF.

This clonotype was seen a few times. The chain carries TRBV28 and TRBJ1-3; no definite D call. Trimming took 6 bases from V and 1 from J, leaving 10 bases between them. The CDR3 length is 14 residues. Looked up from germline, CDR1 is MDHEN and CDR2 is SYDVKM. The CDR3 sequence is CASSSDGSGNTIYF. CDR3 DNA: TGTGCCAGCAGCTCCGACGGATCTGGAAACACCATATATTTT.

This chain connects TRBV7-2 to TRBJ2-7; D call uncertain. CDR1 and CDR2 (germline): SGHTA, FQGNSA. This CDR3 spans 10 amino acids. Deletions cut 4 bases from V and 7 bases from J, with 5 bases between. CDR3: CASSSLEQYV. CDR3 nucleotides: TGTGCCAGCAGCTCTCTAGAGCAGTACGTC.

The CDR3: CASSQEGQGYYEQYF. CDR3 sequence (DNA): TGCGCCAGCAGCCAAGAGGGACAGGGTTACTACGAGCAGTACTTC. The J gene is TRBJ2-7, the V gene TRBV4-3; 9 bases map to TRBD1. Germline lookup yields CDR1 LGHNA and CDR2 YSLEER. Trimming removed 0 bases from V and 3 bases from J; junction bases left unmatched: 3. This CDR3 has 15 residues.

CDR3 amino acids: CASSLDGLVAGANVLTF. CDR3 bases: TGTGCCAGCAGCTTGGACGGGCTGGTGGCTGGGGCCAACGTCCTGACTTTC. V is TRBV5-4 and J is TRBJ2-6, with D unclear. Per germline, CDR1 SGHNT and CDR2 YYREEE (reference sequence). This CDR3 comprises 17 residues. V was cut by 0 bases and J by 2 bases, with 12 bases left in between.

CDR3 in amino acids: CASSPPGTGDYNEQFF. The CDR3 DNA is TGTGCCAGCTCACCACCCGGGACAGGGGACTACAATGAGCAGTTCTTC. The chain carries TRBV18 and TRBJ2-1; 10 bases are a match to TRBD1. The CDR3 sequence is 16 residues long. The germline V gene has CDR1 KGHSH and CDR2 LQKENI. V gave up 0 bases and J gave up 3 bases; unmatched junction bases: 2.

About this clonotype itself: One end of the junction does not line up with germline, which may come from a read error. J is TRBJ2-4 and V is TRBV12-3 or TRBV12-4; 7 nucleotides match TRBD1. The CDR3 has 13 amino acids. The DNA of the CDR3 is TGTGCCAGCAGTTTAAGGATGGGGGACAGCGCCGACTTC. Translated, it gives CASSLRMGDSADF.

This clonotype was seen just once. The chain carries TRBV12-3 or TRBV12-4 and TRBJ2-4, with D unclear. This CDR3 has 12 amino acids. The V end was cut by 3 bases, the J end by 2 bases, with 2 bases between. This CDR3 is CASSLTKNIQYF. The CDR3 DNA follows: TGTGCCAGCAGTTTGACCAAAAACATTCAGTACTTC.

J is TRBJ2-5 and V is TRBV5-4; 9 bases are a match to TRBD2. Unmatched junction bases numbered 10, after V lost 4 bases and J lost 3 bases. CDR1 SGHNT and CDR2 YYREEE come from the germline V gene (reference sequence). This CDR3 contains 16 residues. The CDR3 DNA is TGTGCCAGCAGCCCCCAGACTAGCGGATGGGAAGAGACCCAGTACTTC. Its translation: CASSPQTSGWEETQYF.

This clonotype came up a few times. The V and J genes are TRBV11-2 and TRBJ2-3; no definite D call. V lost 1 base, J lost 10 bases, and 9 bases lay in between. The CDR3 covers 12 residues. The germline V gene encodes CDR1 SGHAT and CDR2 FQNNGV. The CDR3 coding sequence is TGTGCCAGCAGCTTAGGGGCCACCCCGCAGTATTTT. As protein: CASSLGATPQYF.

The rearrangement uses TRBV12-3 or TRBV12-4 and TRBJ2-3; 12 nucleotides match TRBD1. The CDR3 length is 16 residues. J was trimmed by 1 base and V by 8 bases; bases with no gene match: 7. CDR3 sequence: CASQGQGAIRTDTQYF. CDR3 nucleotides: TGTGCCAGCCAGGGACAGGGGGCGATTCGCACAGATACGCAGTATTTT.

This clonotype was detected only a few times. The genes are TRBV2 and TRBJ2-2, with TRBD1 matching over 7 bases. Germline V gene data show CDR1 as SNHLY and CDR2 as FYNNEI. This CDR3 comprises 15 residues. Trimming removed 2 bases from V and 2 bases from J; junction bases left unmatched: 2. The CDR3 DNA sequence: TGTGCCAGCAGTGAACAGGGGGTTAACACCGGGGAGCTGTTTTTT. Translated: CASSEQGVNTGELFF.